Listed here are 31 T cell receptor beta chains from one sample, sequenced in a study of cytomegalovirus exposure and HLA in healthy donors. Primers for the PCR totalled 60 Vbeta and 13 Jbeta. The method was immunoSEQ multiplex PCR; TCRdb's version includes in-frame clones alone and lacks a portion of them. The top ten hold approximately 2.4% of the sample, which has under 150,000 clones, 82% seen once. Sequencing was done on a sample of PBMCs. These receptors all stem from a male donor in good health and CMV-seronegative.

The V call is TRBV6-5, the J call TRBJ2-1, with 11 positions matching TRBD2. The junction had 6 bases not matched to a gene; V was cut back by 2 bases and J by 9 bases. Germline values: CDR1 MNHEY, CDR2 SVGAGI. The CDR3 has 15 residues. The CDR3 sequence: CASSYGVAGGGEQFF. CDR3 nucleotide sequence: TGTGCCAGCAGTTACGGGGTAGCGGGAGGGGGTGAGCAGTTCTTC.

The chain joins TRBV7-9 to TRBJ2-1; the match to TRBD2 covers 7 bases. Looked up from germline, CDR1 is SEHNR and CDR2 is FQNEAQ (reference sequence). Germline trimming cut 6 bases from V and 2 bases from J; bases unmatched to any gene: 4. The CDR3 contains 14 residues. The DNA of the CDR3 is TGTGCCAGCAGGAGCGGGATGGCCTACAATGAGCAGTTCTTC. It yields the protein CASRSGMAYNEQFF.

This clone was seen more than once but under ten times. The chain carries TRBV19 and TRBJ2-5; D is uncertain. The CDR3 spans 15 residues. Trimming pared 2 bases from V and 0 bases from J, leaving 10 bases between. The germline V gene encodes CDR1 LNHDA and CDR2 SQIVND (reference sequence). DNA for the CDR3: TGTGCCAGTAGTATATTTGGTCAGAACCAAGAGACCCAGTACTTC. It codes for CASSIFGQNQETQYF.

CDR3 coding DNA: TGTGCCAGCTCACGGCGGGCCCCTGGTAATTCCTACGAGCAGTACTTC. Its protein is CASSRRAPGNSYEQYF. The J gene is TRBJ2-7, the V gene TRBV27; the D gene is possibly TRBD2 (5 bases). The CDR3 totals 16 residues. V dropped 8 bases and J dropped 1 base, with 21 bases sitting between them. The germline V gene has CDR1 MNHEY and CDR2 SMNVEV (reference sequence).

The J gene is TRBJ2-7, the V gene TRBV30; 14 positions match TRBD2. This CDR3 contains 15 residues. The V gene end was trimmed by 1 base and the J gene end by 6 bases; junction bases not matched to a gene: 5. Germline assignment: CDR1 GTSNPN and CDR2 SVGIG (reference sequence). The CDR3 region has the DNA TGTGCCTGGAGTGGGAGACTAGCGGGAGGGGTCGAGCAGTACTTC. This encodes CAWSGRLAGGVEQYF.

CDR3 loop: CASSLYAGADTEAFF. DNA of the CDR3: TGTGCCAGCAGTCTTTACGCAGGGGCGGACACTGAAGCTTTCTTT. The rearrangement links TRBV27 to TRBJ1-1; D possibly corresponds to TRBD1 (6 bases). Per the germline V gene, CDR1 is MNHEY and CDR2 is SMNVEV (reference sequence). The CDR3 extends over 15 amino acids. V was cut by 5 bases and J by 3 bases, with 16 bases left in between.

The chain links TRBV10-3 to TRBJ2-1; 10 nucleotides match TRBD2. Unmatched junction bases numbered 7, after V lost 0 bases and J lost 8 bases. Germline CDR1 is ENHRY and CDR2 is SYGVKD. The CDR3 length is 16 residues. CDR3 sequence reads: CAISESRTSGIDEQFF. Here the CDR3 DNA reads TGTGCCATCAGTGAGTCGCGTACTAGCGGGATAGATGAGCAGTTCTTC.

This clone was observed once. CDR3 sequence: CASSGRGQGFDSNQPQHF. CDR3 nucleotide sequence: TGTGCCAGCAGTGGAAGGGGACAGGGGTTTGATAGCAATCAGCCCCAGCATTTT. The rearrangement joins TRBV2 to TRBJ1-5; TRBD1 matches at 10 bases. The CDR3 runs 18 residues. V lost 4 bases to trimming and J lost 0 bases; unmatched junction nucleotides: 9. The germline gives CDR1 SNHLY, CDR2 FYNNEI.

This chain links TRBV13 with TRBJ2-7; 10 nucleotides agree with TRBD2. With V trimmed by 10 bases and J by 3 bases, 6 bases remained unmatched. The CDR3 runs 13 residues. The germline V gene has CDR1 PRHDT and CDR2 FYEKMQ (reference sequence). The DNA for the CDR3 is TGTGCCACCCGGACTAGCGGCATCTACGAGCAGTACTTC. Translated: CATRTSGIYEQYF.

V and J are TRBV4-1 and TRBJ1-1, with D unclear. Germline V gene lookup returns CDR1 MGHRA and CDR2 YSYEKL. The CDR3 runs to 14 residues. V was trimmed by 1 base and J by 5 bases, leaving 11 bases between them. CDR3 sequence: CASSQAGRGTEAFF. Here the CDR3 DNA reads TGCGCCAGCAGCCAAGCTGGAAGAGGGACTGAAGCTTTCTTT.

The chain uses TRBV15 and TRBJ2-3; TRBD2 matches at 8 bases. The junction had 11 bases not matched to a gene; V was cut back by 0 bases and J by 6 bases. Looked up from germline, CDR1 is LNHNV and CDR2 is YYDKDF (reference sequence). There are 17 residues in the CDR3. CDR3 sequence: CATSRDLVASGGDTQYF. CDR3 in DNA: TGTGCCACCAGCAGAGATCTCGTAGCCTCGGGGGGGGATACGCAGTATTTT.

The chain joins TRBV10-2 to TRBJ1-2; D is uncertain. Germline CDR1 is WSHSY and CDR2 is SAAADI. The V end was cut by 3 bases, the J end by 5 bases, with 10 bases between. The CDR3 has 13 amino acids. CDR3 protein: CASSERSPYGYTF. CDR3 DNA: TGCGCCAGCAGTGAACGGTCTCCTTATGGCTACACCTTC.

The rearrangement uses TRBV27 and TRBJ1-2; 8 bases are shared with TRBD1. CDR1 and CDR2 from the germline V gene are MNHEY and SMNVEV (reference sequence). This CDR3 has 15 amino acids. The V gene end was trimmed by 5 bases and the J gene end by 4 bases; junction bases not matched to a gene: 9. The CDR3 DNA is TGTGCCAGCAGTATACGACAGGGGATCAGCTATGGCTACACCTTC. This sequence encodes CASSIRQGISYGYTF.

The chain combines TRBV21-1 with TRBJ2-5; the DNA was not compared with TRBD1, the D call given in the table. TRBV21-1 is annotated as a pseudogene. CDR3 length: 16 amino acids. CDR3 DNA: TGTGCCAGCAGCAAAGGTCTAGACAGGGGTGAAGAGACCCAGTACTTC. It codes for CASSKGLDRGEETQYF.

The J gene is TRBJ2-7, the V gene TRBV15, with a weak D call TRBD2 (5 bases). V was trimmed by 3 bases and J by 0 bases, leaving 9 bases between them. The CDR3 sequence is 14 residues long. Germline CDR1 is LNHNV and CDR2 is YYDKDF (reference sequence). The CDR3 DNA follows: TGTGCCACCAGCAGTGAGCGGTACTCCTACGAGCAGTACTTC. This sequence encodes CATSSERYSYEQYF.

The J gene is TRBJ2-5, the V gene TRBV5-4; perhaps TRBD1 as D (5 bases). This CDR3 contains 13 residues. CDR1 and CDR2 from the germline V gene are SGHNT and YYREEE (reference sequence). Trimming shortened V by 4 bases and J by 5 bases, and 12 bases separated the two germline ends. The CDR3 bases are TGTGCCAGCAGCACGGACATAGGCGAGACCCAGTACTTC. This encodes CASSTDIGETQYF.

This clone was picked up a small number of times. The same CDR3 can be traced to other DNA sequences in this sample. The J gene is TRBJ2-1, the V gene TRBV27, with TRBD2 as a possible D gene (6 bases). The CDR3 sequence is 17 residues long. V dropped 4 bases and J dropped 0 bases, with 16 bases sitting between them. CDR1 MNHEY and CDR2 SMNVEV come from the germline V gene (reference sequence). The CDR3 coding sequence is TGTGCCAGCAGTTACCGAGGGAGGCCCCGCTCCTACAATGAGCAGTTCTTC. As protein: CASSYRGRPRSYNEQFF.

This clone was counted a single time. The chain uses TRBV7-2 and TRBJ2-7; possible D gene TRBD2, 5 bases. This CDR3 spans 15 amino acids. V lost 1 base to trimming and J lost 6 bases, with 16 bases between them. Germline-derived CDR1 and CDR2 are SGHTA and FQGNSA. The CDR3 sequence: CASSLDTGSTGEQYF. CDR3 DNA: TGTGCCAGCAGCTTAGACACGGGATCCACTGGCGAGCAGTACTTC.

The V call is TRBV11-3, the J call TRBJ2-7; D is unresolved. Germline loops: CDR1 SGHNT, CDR2 YENEEA. The CDR3 is made up of 13 amino acids. V gave up 6 bases and J gave up 8 bases, with 17 bases separating them. The CDR3 region is CASSPSGSAQQYF. The CDR3 bases are TGTGCCAGCAGTCCTTCGGGTAGTGCACAGCAGTACTTC.

The genes are TRBV9 and TRBJ2-5; 8 bases agree with TRBD2. The CDR3 has 17 amino acids. Germline V gene lookup returns CDR1 SGDLS and CDR2 YYNGEE. The V and J ends lost 0 bases and 2 bases, in that order; junction bases with no gene match: 9. The chain's CDR3 is CASSVGALAALQETQYF. For the CDR3, the DNA is TGTGCCAGCAGCGTAGGGGCACTAGCGGCCTTGCAAGAGACCCAGTACTTC.

V usage is TRBV5-6 and J usage is TRBJ2-7; 13 nucleotides line up with TRBD2. This CDR3 comprises 17 residues. The trim removed 4 bases at V and 3 bases at J, leaving 10 bases unmatched. Germline assignment: CDR1 SGHDT and CDR2 YYEEEE. Written as DNA, the CDR3 is TGTGCCAGCAGCACCGGGACTAGCGGGGCCCGCGTCTACGAGCAGTACTTC. As protein: CASSTGTSGARVYEQYF.

The DNA of the CDR3 is TGTGCCAGCAGCTTCGCAGGGGACCAAGAGACCCAGTACTTC. The encoded protein is CASSFAGDQETQYF. The chain uses TRBV5-5 and TRBJ2-5, with D possibly matching TRBD1 (6 bases). CDR1 is SGHKS, CDR2 YYEKEE, per germline (reference sequence). The V and J ends lost 2 bases and 0 bases respectively, with 8 bases between them. This CDR3 region has 14 residues.

The chain couples TRBV7-9 to TRBJ2-7, with 9 bases that match TRBD2. The germline CDR1 and CDR2 sequences are SEHNR and FQNEAQ (reference sequence). There are 15 residues in the CDR3. V shed 0 bases, J shed 4 bases, and the junction held 4 bases outside the gene matches. The CDR3 is CASSLALAGRYEQYF. CDR3 in DNA: TGTGCCAGCAGCTTAGCACTAGCGGGTAGATACGAGCAGTACTTC. The full variable domain, with the rest looked up from reference TRBV7-9 and TRBJ2-7, is DTGVSQNPRHKITKRGQNVTFRCDPISEHNRLYWYRQTLGQGPEFLTYFQNEAQLEKSRLLSDRFSAERPKGSFSTLEIQRTEQGDSAMYLCASSLALAGRYEQYFGPGTRLTVT.

The rearrangement links TRBV10-1 to TRBJ1-5, with a weak D call TRBD1 (5 bases). There are 15 residues in the CDR3. The V gene's germline CDR1 is WNHNN and CDR2 SYGVQD (reference sequence). Trimming took off 11 bases at V and 4 bases at J, with 21 bases between the two ends. This CDR3 is CAAQVSREPNQPQHF. The DNA of the CDR3 is TGCGCCGCACAGGTCAGCCGGGAGCCTAATCAGCCCCAGCATTTT.

The chain employs TRBV5-1 and TRBJ2-7, with a possible D match to TRBD1 (5 bases). The CDR3 length is 16 residues. Trimming stripped 4 bases from V and 3 bases from J, with 20 bases between. Germline assignment: CDR1 SGHRS and CDR2 YFSETQ. The CDR3 region has the DNA TGCGCCAGCAGCCCGGAACAGGTTACGGGTTTCTACGAGCAGTACTTC. Translated: CASSPEQVTGFYEQYF.

This clone was seen a few times. The V call is TRBV20-1, the J call TRBJ1-1; unclear D gene. V lost 6 bases, J lost 4 bases, and 9 bases lay in between. The CDR3 runs to 11 residues. Germline-derived CDR1 and CDR2 are DFQATT and SNEGSKA (reference sequence). In nucleotides, the CDR3 is TGCAGTGCGCAAACGGGCACTGAAGCTTTCTTT. It yields the protein CSAQTGTEAFF.

This clone was seen a single time. The junction does not match germline at one end; this may be a read error. The rearrangement joins TRBV13 to TRBJ2-7; TRBD2 matches at 7 bases. Looked up from germline, CDR1 is PRHDT and CDR2 is FYEKMQ (reference sequence). This CDR3 is built from 11 residues. The CDR3: CASSLAGEQYF. The CDR3 region has the DNA TGTGCCAGCAGTTTAGCGGGCGAGCAGTACTTC.

The V gene is TRBV4-3, the J gene TRBJ1-1, with a tentative D call TRBD1 (5 bases). The CDR3 loop spans 15 amino acids. Germline CDR1 LGHNA, CDR2 YSLEER. Trimming took off 4 bases at V and 0 bases at J, with 12 bases between the two ends. The CDR3 bases are TGCGCCAGCAGCCGGGGAGGGGCTTTGAACACTGAAGCTTTCTTT. Encoded protein: CASSRGGALNTEAFF.

The V and J genes are TRBV27 and TRBJ2-3, with 11 bases lining up with TRBD2. Germline lookup yields CDR1 MNHEY and CDR2 SMNVEV (reference sequence). The CDR3 has 15 amino acids. The V gene end was trimmed by 7 bases and the J gene end by 2 bases; junction bases not matched to a gene: 5. This CDR3 is CASKQLAGDTDTQYF. The CDR3 region has the DNA TGTGCCAGCAAGCAACTAGCGGGGGACACAGATACGCAGTATTTT.

The chain is built from TRBV5-8 and TRBJ2-1, with TRBD2 identical over 12 bases. This CDR3 is built from 16 residues. CDR1 and CDR2 (germline): SGHTS, YDEGEE. The ends lost 5 bases at V and 9 bases at J; junction bases unmatched: 12. The CDR3 DNA reads TGTGCCAGCAGTCGGACTAGCGGGACTAATACCCCTGAGCAGTTCTTC. Translating it yields CASSRTSGTNTPEQFF. The entire variable domain, with the rest obtained from reference TRBV5-8 and TRBJ2-1, is as follows: EAGVTQSPTHLIKTRGQQATLRCSPISGHTSVYWYQQALGLGLQFLLWYDEGEERNRGNFPPRFSGRQFPNYSSELNVNALELEDSALYLCASSRTSGTNTPEQFFGPGTRLTVL.

The V call is TRBV7-7, the J call TRBJ2-5, with 8 bases that match TRBD2. The germline CDR1 and CDR2 sequences are SSHAT and FNYEAQ (reference sequence). V was clipped by 10 bases and J by 5 bases; unmatched bases: 12. The CDR3 has 14 amino acids. Here the CDR3 reads CATRAGDGGETQYF. CDR3 coding DNA: TGTGCCACCCGAGCGGGAGATGGGGGGGAGACCCAGTACTTC.